The next 4 T cell receptor beta chains were all read from a single sample in a study of T cells in Graves' hyperthyroidism and ophthalmopathy. What was amplified from RNA transcripts were TCR beta CDR3 regions. A first-round RT-PCR of the TCR CDR3 used the HTBI primer set. TCRdb ran MiXCR on the multiplex PCR reads and lists one entry per CDR3 protein. The table includes more than 300,000 distinct CDR3 sequences, 17% detected once. Sequencing used blood. The receptors were sampled from a woman in her thirties with Graves' hyperthyroidism that later progressed to Graves' ophthalmopathy.

The chain recombines TRBV6-5 with TRBJ2-5; 7 bases map to TRBD2. V dropped 2 bases and J dropped 2; count of bases not matched to a gene: 2. Germline loops: CDR1 MNHEY, CDR2 SVGAGI. The CDR3 has 14 amino acids. As DNA, the CDR3 is TGTGCCAGCAGTTACGGGACTATGCAAGAGACCCAGTACTTC. This codes for CASSYGTMQETQYF.

This clonotype has a single count. The chain uses TRBV5-4 and TRBJ2-1, with 9 nucleotides matching TRBD2. The ends lost 0 bases at V and 5 bases at J; junction bases unmatched: 3. CDR1 and CDR2 from the germline V gene are SGHNT and YYREEE (reference sequence). There are 15 residues in the CDR3. CDR3 region: CASSLEVAGDNEQFF. The CDR3 DNA is TGTGCCAGCAGCTTGGAGGTAGCGGGAGACAATGAGCAGTTCTTC.

V is TRBV20-1 and J is TRBJ1-2; TRBD1 aligns across 9 bases. There are 14 residues in the CDR3. Trimming at V came to 2 bases and at J to 7 bases, leaving 8 bases not matched to a gene. From germline, CDR1 is DFQATT and CDR2 SNEGSKA (reference sequence). CDR3 in amino acids: CSARNTGGASGYTF. CDR3 nucleotides: TGCAGTGCTAGAAATACAGGGGGCGCGAGTGGCTACACCTTC.

In its sample, this clonotype was seen many times. The chain recombines TRBV28 with TRBJ1-5; TRBD1 might be the D (6 bases). The V gene's germline CDR1 is MDHEN and CDR2 SYDVKM. V dropped 4 bases and J dropped 0 bases, with 7 bases sitting between them. This CDR3 is 14 amino acids long. This CDR3 reads CASSWGLSNQPQHF. CDR3 bases: TGTGCCAGCAGTTGGGGGCTTAGCAATCAGCCCCAGCATTTT.